The 5 T cell receptor beta chains in this list originate from one sample, sequenced in a study of blood T cell repertoires in COVID-19 (dated by TCRdb to 2018 to 2021). Receptor amplification or capture employed the immunoSEQ multiplex PCR assay. This immuneACCESS table, as held by TCRdb, lists in-frame sequences with V and J called but not all clones. Of the missing ones, under half trace to an unresolved V gene in checked studies; the others have no known cause. Within this sample are about 25,000 clones, with more than 75% of them counted one time only. Of the sample, about 8% is held by the ten largest clones. The material sequenced was peripheral blood. The receptors stem from a man aged 45-65 years with active COVID-19.

V and J are TRBV10-3 and TRBJ1-2; D gene ambiguous. The CDR3 is 15 amino acids. Per the germline V gene, CDR1 is ENHRY and CDR2 is SYGVKD. Between the trimmed V and J ends, which lost 2 bases and 4 bases, there was a span of 14 bases. As DNA, the CDR3 is TGTGCCATCAGTGAGCCAGAAAGAGGAGGCTATGGCTACACCTTC. Translation gives CAISEPERGGYGYTF.

The V gene is TRBV6-2 or TRBV6-3, the J gene TRBJ2-2, with 13 positions matching TRBD2. V was clipped by 6 bases and J by 5 bases; unmatched bases: 9. This CDR3 spans 17 amino acids. Germline V lookup: CDR1 MNHEY, CDR2 SVGEGT. CDR3 in DNA: TGTGCCAGCAGCTCTCCGGGACTAGCGGGAAGGACCGGGGAGCTGTTTTTT. Its protein is CASSSPGLAGRTGELFF.

This clone was counted a few times. This chain links TRBV9 with TRBJ2-5; D might be TRBD1 (8 bases). The CDR3 sequence is 15 residues long. V was pared by 4 bases and J by 2 bases, with 15 bases between. CDR1 SGDLS and CDR2 YYNGEE come from the germline V gene. Here the CDR3 reads CASSLGQGGQETQYF. The CDR3 nucleotides read TGTGCCAGCAGCCTCGGACAGGGAGGGCAAGAGACCCAGTACTTC. Filled out from reference TRBV9 and TRBJ2-5, the complete variable domain reads DSGVTQTPKHLITATGQRVTLRCSPRSGDLSVYWYQQSLDQGLQFLIQYYNGEERAKGNILERFSAQQFPDLHSELNLSSLELGDSALYFCASSLGQGGQETQYFGPGTRLLVL.

V gene TRBV11-2 combines with J gene TRBJ2-1; 13 bases line up with TRBD2. V was clipped by 5 bases and J by 8 bases; unmatched bases: 9. Germline V CDR1 and CDR2: SGHAT, FQNNGV. The CDR3 sequence is 16 residues long. CDR3 nucleotides: TGTGCCAGCAGCCAAAGACTAGCGGGAGGTTGGGATGAGCAGTTCTTC. Protein sequence: CASSQRLAGGWDEQFF.

This rearrangement joins TRBV7-9 to TRBJ1-5; 7 bases agree with TRBD1. V was pared by 0 bases and J by 4 bases, with 0 bases of the junction left unmatched. This CDR3 is built from 14 residues. Germline lookup yields CDR1 SEHNR and CDR2 FQNEAQ (reference sequence). CDR3: CASSLAQGNQPQHF. CDR3 coding DNA: TGTGCCAGCAGCTTAGCACAGGGGAATCAGCCCCAGCATTTT.